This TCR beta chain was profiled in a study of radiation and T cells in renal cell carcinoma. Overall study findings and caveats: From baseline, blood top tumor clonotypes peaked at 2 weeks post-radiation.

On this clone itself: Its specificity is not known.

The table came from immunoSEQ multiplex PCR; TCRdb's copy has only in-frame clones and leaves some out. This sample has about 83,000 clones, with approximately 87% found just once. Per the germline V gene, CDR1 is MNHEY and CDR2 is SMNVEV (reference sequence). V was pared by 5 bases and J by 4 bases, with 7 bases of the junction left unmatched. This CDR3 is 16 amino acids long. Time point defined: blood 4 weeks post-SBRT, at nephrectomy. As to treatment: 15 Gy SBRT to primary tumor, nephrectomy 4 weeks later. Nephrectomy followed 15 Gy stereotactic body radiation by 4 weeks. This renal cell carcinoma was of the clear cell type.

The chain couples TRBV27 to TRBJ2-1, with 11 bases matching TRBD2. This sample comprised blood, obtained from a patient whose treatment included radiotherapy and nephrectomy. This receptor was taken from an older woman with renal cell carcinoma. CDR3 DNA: TGTGCCAGCAGTCCGATCCTAGCGGGGGGTTACAATGAGCAGTTCTTC. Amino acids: CASSPILAGGYNEQFF.